Listed below are T cell receptor beta chains from one sample, sequenced in a study of Ad26.COV2.S vaccination and SARS-CoV-2 variants. Only in-frame clones appear in the TCRdb table, and some are missing; sequencing was by immunoSEQ multiplex PCR. The sample carries 100,000 or so clones, around three quarters recorded once. The sample here was peripheral blood, taken after recovery from COVID-19. The receptor set was obtained from a human donor who had recovered from COVID-19. Each CDR3 is given without its conserved first and last residue. Each record gives: V gene, J gene, CDR3 protein.

TRBV6-5	TRBJ2-5	ASRPPRGTETQY
TRBV7-9	TRBJ1-3	ASPTADSGNTIY
TRBV11-3	TRBJ2-2	ASSLQGTGELF
TRBV3-1/TRBV3-2	TRBJ1-4	ASSQEGRAGEEKLF
TRBV6-2/TRBV6-3	TRBJ1-1	ASSYFPDRVRQNTEAF
TRBV2	TRBJ2-3	ASSVRQGTDTQY
TRBV7-9	TRBJ1-2	ASSFWGDPGRYT
TRBV13	TRBJ2-7	ASSLGGGFRGYEQY
TRBV27	TRBJ2-7	ASSLLGQEVYEQY
TRBV29-1	TRBJ1-4	SVDGIEKLF
TRBV9	TRBJ2-5	ASSVGSRGGLETQY
TRBV4-3	TRBJ2-1	ASSQDPPGRISSYNEQF
TRBV10-1	TRBJ1-2	ASRPTGGWEGSNYGYT
TRBV7-3	TRBJ2-7	ASSLQGDSEQY
TRBV21-1	TRBJ2-4	ASSKRKDIQY
TRBV5-4	TRBJ1-1	ASSLDPPVPANTEAF
TRBV2	TRBJ2-3	ASRPPGLTTDTQY
TRBV19	TRBJ2-2	ASSTRTGLNTGELF
TRBV5-1	TRBJ1-4	ASSQRTTEKLF
TRBV28	TRBJ1-1	AIGREAF
TRBV2	TRBJ2-1	ASSGDGSYNEQF
TRBV5-4	TRBJ1-6	ASRPGTHNSPLH
TRBV20-1	TRBJ1-2	SASFDGTGQNGYT
TRBV19	TRBJ2-1	ASSIDRGGLNEQF
TRBV3-1/TRBV3-2	TRBJ1-4	ASSRGPANEKLF
TRBV5-1	TRBJ1-1	ASSLSVGPAARDTEAF
TRBV5-6	TRBJ2-3	ASSFFRVSTDTQY
TRBV30	TRBJ1-2	AWSTRGGAYGYT
TRBV2	TRBJ2-3	ATTRDRGPSDTQY
TRBV28	TRBJ1-4	ASSSQDRNEKLF
TRBV4-1	TRBJ1-2	ASSQVVLSNYGYT
TRBV20-1	TRBJ1-1	SAPDREAF
TRBV28	TRBJ2-2	ASSLIGTANTGELF
TRBV19	TRBJ2-3	ASSLLGLTDTQY
TRBV21-1	TRBJ1-2	ASSKGRDRKSYGYT
TRBV3-1/TRBV3-2	TRBJ2-3	ASSPSGGAADTQY
TRBV5-1	TRBJ2-7	ASSLAPQFYEQY
TRBV9	TRBJ2-3	ASSGTSGGADTQY
TRBV15	TRBJ2-1	ATSRNPGRGVVEQF
TRBV6-1	TRBJ1-2	ASSEAVDGYYGYT
TRBV19	TRBJ1-1	ASSIGTGRTEAF
TRBV27	TRBJ1-1	ASSLFGVQGADTEAF
TRBV27	TRBJ1-2	ASKMTGRFYGYT
TRBV21-1	TRBJ1-1	ASSGLVGAPCSTEAF
TRBV6-1	TRBJ2-6	ASSEAVMSSGANVLT
TRBV7-9	TRBJ1-5	ASSLGGAGDQPQH
TRBV19	TRBJ1-6	ASSIREENSPLH
TRBV29-1	TRBJ1-2	SVTTGYYGYT
TRBV5-1	TRBJ1-2	ASSLDRDYGYT
TRBV9	TRBJ1-3	ASSPITGNTIY
TRBV28	TRBJ2-7	ASSPVRGPPLGYEQY
TRBV6-5	TRBJ1-2	ASSYSTGPNT
TRBV5-1	TRBJ2-5	ASSTQETQY
TRBV10-3	TRBJ1-5	AISESQGPNQPQH